These T cell receptor beta chains were read from a single sample in a study of neurological immune-mediated disorders. Using its own MiXCR run on the 5' RACE reads, TCRdb lists one record per CDR3 protein. The sample carries 70,000 to 90,000 distinct CDR3 sequences, nearly 6% recorded once. The sample was PBMCs. Receptor source: a woman aged 55 to 70 with multiple sclerosis. The CDR3 runs from the conserved cysteine through the conserved F or W. A D gene is named only where the DNA matches it firmly. Clone size appears in some rows only: once, few, many, or a class for an expanded clone.

V	size	length	D	J	DNA	CDR3
TRBV3-1	few	12	TRBD1	TRBJ2-7	TGTGCCAGCAGCCACCCCGGACAGGGGGGATTCTTC	CASSHPGQGGFF
TRBV10-3	many	13	-	TRBJ1-3	TGTGCCATAAAGCCCAGGGCTGGAAACACCATATATTTT	CAIKPRAGNTIYF
TRBV20-1	many	15	TRBD1	TRBJ2-4	TGCAGTGCCACCACGACCGGGACAGCGAAAAACATTCAGTACTTC	CSATTTGTAKNIQYF
TRBV20-1	many	15	TRBD2	TRBJ2-2	TGCAGTGCTAGAGAAAGGATAGCGGGCCCCGGGGAGCTGTTTTTT	CSARERIAGPGELFF
TRBV5-1	many	16	-	TRBJ2-2	TGCGCCAGCATGATTCGCGGACCCTCGGCCTTCGGGGAGCTGTTTTTT	CASMIRGPSAFGELFF
TRBV4-1	few	19	TRBD2	TRBJ2-1	TGCGCCAGCAGCCAACCGGGACTAGCGGGGGGGAGCTCCTACAATGAGCAGTTCTTC	CASSQPGLAGGSSYNEQFF
TRBV18	many	16	-	TRBJ1-5	TGTGCCAGCTCACTTACCGGTTGGCCGGGCAATCAGCCCCAGCATTTT	CASSLTGWPGNQPQHF
TRBV20-1	many	15	-	TRBJ2-3	TGCAGTGCTAGAGAGTCGCGGGGCCGGGGGGATACGCAGTATTTT	CSARESRGRGDTQYF
TRBV5-1	many	16	TRBD1	TRBJ2-2	TGCGCCAGCAGCTTGGCCAGGGGGTCGAACACCGGGGAGCTGTTTTTT	CASSLARGSNTGELFF
TRBV5-1	many	15	-	TRBJ2-5	TGCGCCAGCAGACTTGGGACTTCATACCAAGAGACCCAGTACTTC	CASRLGTSYQETQYF
TRBV14	-	15	TRBD1	TRBJ2-7	TGTGCCAGCAGCCAAGATTTTCAGGGGGCGAGGGAGCAGTACTTC	CASSQDFQGAREQYF
TRBV6-6	few	19	TRBD2	TRBJ2-6	TGTGCCAGCAGTTACTTCGGCAGGGCCCCGGGAGGGGGGGCCAACGTCCTGACTTTC	CASSYFGRAPGGGANVLTF
TRBV12-3/TRBV12-4	many	14	TRBD2	TRBJ2-1	TGTGCCAGCAGTTTAAGCGGGGGAAAACTTGAGCAGTTCTTC	CASSLSGGKLEQFF
TRBV5-1	many	14	-	TRBJ2-5	TGCGCCAGCAGCTTGGCTCTACTGAGGGAGACCCAGTACTTC	CASSLALLRETQYF
TRBV20-1	many	16	TRBD2	TRBJ2-5	TGCAGTGCTAGGCTGACTAGCGGGGGCCGGGGAGAGACCCAGTACTTC	CSARLTSGGRGETQYF
TRBV5-5	many	15	TRBD2	TRBJ2-1	TGTGCCAGCAGCCTGGGACTAGCCCCCTACAATGAGCAGTTCTTC	CASSLGLAPYNEQFF
TRBV4-2	many	14	-	TRBJ2-5	TGTGCCAGCAGCCAAGGTTCTGGGGTGGAGACCCAGTACTTC	CASSQGSGVETQYF
TRBV3-1	many	13	TRBD1	TRBJ1-4	TGTGCCACCCGGGACAGGGGTTTAGAAAAACTGTTTTTT	CATRDRGLEKLFF
TRBV20-1	many	17	TRBD2	TRBJ2-5	TGCAGTGCTAGAGATGGGGGACGGGGGGGCCTACAAGAGACCCAGTACTTC	CSARDGGRGGLQETQYF
TRBV28	many	14	TRBD1	TRBJ1-3	TGTGCCAGCAGTGGGACAGGGGGCGGAAACACCATATATTTT	CASSGTGGGNTIYF
TRBV15	many	15	TRBD1	TRBJ1-5	TGTGCCACCAGCAGAAATGACAGGGGATTCCAGCCCCAGCATTTT	CATSRNDRGFQPQHF
TRBV27	many	14	-	TRBJ2-6	TGTGCCAGCAGGCAGAACTCTGGGGCCAACGTCCTGACTTTC	CASRQNSGANVLTF
TRBV9	many	17	-	TRBJ2-1	TGTGCCAGCAGCGCCCTTCCTCGCGGGGGCGTATACAATGAGCAGTTCTTC	CASSALPRGGVYNEQFF
TRBV20-1	many	15	TRBD1	TRBJ2-2	TGCAGTGCTGCCCGGGACAGCCTAAACACCGGGGAGCTGTTTTTT	CSAARDSLNTGELFF
TRBV7-2	many	14	TRBD2	TRBJ2-7	TGTGCCAGCGGCATAGCGGGCAGCTCCTACGAGCAGTACTTC	CASGIAGSSYEQYF
TRBV5-1	few	14	-	TRBJ1-2	TGCGCCAGCAGCTTGAGTCCAGAAAACTATGGCTACACCTTC	CASSLSPENYGYTF
TRBV7-2	many	13	-	TRBJ1-2	TGTGCCAGCAGCTTAAGGACAGTTTATGGCTACACCTTC	CASSLRTVYGYTF
TRBV7-8	many	15	-	TRBJ1-1	TGTGCCAGCAGCTCGTACTCCGGGACGAACACTGAAGCTTTCTTT	CASSSYSGTNTEAFF
TRBV7-9	many	14	-	TRBJ2-5	TGTGCCAGCAGCTTAGAAGAGACGGCGGAGACCCAGTACTTC	CASSLEETAETQYF
TRBV5-1	many	15	-	TRBJ1-2	TGCGCCAGCAGCTTGGCTCGAGTTGACCGCTATGGCTACACCTTC	CASSLARVDRYGYTF
TRBV3-1	-	15	-	TRBJ2-7	TGTGCCAGCAGCCAAGACCCAGAGGACTCCTACGAGCAGTACTTC	CASSQDPEDSYEQYF
TRBV7-2	-	15	TRBD1	TRBJ2-1	TGTGCCAGCATCCGTGACAGGGCTTCCTACAATGAGCAGTTCTTC	CASIRDRASYNEQFF
TRBV11-2	medium-sized	14	-	TRBJ2-1	TGTGCCAGCAGCTTATTTAGGCAGAACAATGAGCAGTTCTTC	CASSLFRQNNEQFF
TRBV5-1	many	13	-	TRBJ1-1	TGCGCCAGCAGCTTTGAGGGGGTGACTGAAGCTTTCTTT	CASSFEGVTEAFF
TRBV29-1	many	15	TRBD1	TRBJ2-7	TGCAGCGTTTGGGACAGTTTTCGGTCCGATCGCGAGCAGTACTTC	CSVWDSFRSDREQYF
TRBV3-1	few	20	-	TRBJ1-1	TGTGCCAGCAGCCAAGATAAGGGCCCGTCAGGGTGGAATTTGAACACTGAAGCTTTCTTT	CASSQDKGPSGWNLNTEAFF
TRBV5-1	many	14	-	TRBJ2-1	TGCGCCAGCAGCGGAGGGGAACTAGCAAATGAGCAGTTCTTC	CASSGGELANEQFF
TRBV20-1	many	15	-	TRBJ1-3	TGCAGTGCTAGCCCCGGAGGGCACTCTGGAAACACCATATATTTT	CSASPGGHSGNTIYF
TRBV5-1	many	14	TRBD1	TRBJ2-5	TGCGCCAGCAGCCGGACAGGGACTGGAGAGACCCAGTACTTC	CASSRTGTGETQYF
TRBV6-5	many	15	-	TRBJ2-6	TGTGCCAGCAGTACCCCGTCCTCTGGGGCCAACGTCCTGACTTTC	CASSTPSSGANVLTF